Shown below are 13 T cell receptor beta chains from a single sample sequenced in a study of control samples from healthy donors and cancer patients (dated by TCRdb to 2018 to 2021). Library prep was done by the immunoSEQ multiplex PCR assay. Held by TCRdb, this immuneACCESS table contains in-frame sequences only and omits some clones. Under half of the omission traces to an unresolved V gene where checked; the cause of the rest is unknown. Here the sample has about 120,000 clones; 85% to 95% occur a single time. More than 1.5% of the sample is taken by the ten largest. The sequenced sample was PBMCs. The receptors here all came from a man aged 50-59 years with head and neck cancer.

The CDR3 region has the DNA TGCGCCAGCCAAGCCGCGGAAAGCACAGATACGCAGTATTTT. Its protein is CASQAAESTDTQYF. V gene TRBV5-1 combines with J gene TRBJ2-3; D remains ambiguous. The germline V gene encodes CDR1 SGHRS and CDR2 YFSETQ. This CDR3 comprises 14 residues. V dropped 7 bases and J dropped 0 bases, with 12 bases sitting between them.

This CDR3 is CASSAAGQGNYNEQFF. The CDR3 DNA sequence: TGTGCCAGCAGCGCAGCGGGACAGGGTAACTACAATGAGCAGTTCTTC. The chain links TRBV7-9 to TRBJ2-1; TRBD1 agrees at 9 bases. Trimming cost V 5 bases and J 3 bases; bases outside gene matches: 8. The germline V gene encodes CDR1 SEHNR and CDR2 FQNEAQ (reference sequence). CDR3 size: 16 residues. Full variable domain (missing parts from reference TRBV7-9 and TRBJ2-1): DTGVSQNPRHKITKRGQNVTFRCDPISEHNRLYWYRQTLGQGPEFLTYFQNEAQLEKSRLLSDRFSAERPKGSFSTLEIQRTEQGDSAMYLCASSAAGQGNYNEQFFGPGTRLTVL.

The chain carries TRBV24-1 and TRBJ2-1, with D uncertain. The length of the CDR3 is 15 residues. V was cut by 3 bases and J by 3 bases, with 11 bases left in between. From germline, CDR1 is KGHDR and CDR2 SFDVKD. CDR3 nucleotide sequence: TGTGCCACCAGTGATCGAGATTCGATCTACAATGAGCAGTTCTTC. This gives the protein CATSDRDSIYNEQFF.

The chain couples TRBV18 to TRBJ1-6, with D possibly being TRBD1 (5 bases). Germline lookup yields CDR1 KGHSH and CDR2 LQKENI. V was cut by 6 bases and J by 0 bases, with 12 bases left in between. This CDR3 has 16 residues. Here the CDR3 DNA reads TGTGCCAGCTCTCGACGACAGAGCTCCTATAATTCACCCCTCCACTTT. Residues: CASSRRQSSYNSPLHF.

This chain joins TRBV6-2 or TRBV6-3 and TRBJ1-1; D is unclear. The V end lost 4 bases, the J end lost 4 bases, and 10 bases lay between the germline ends. CDR1 is MNHEY and CDR2 is SVGEGT in the germline V gene. The CDR3 runs to 13 residues. CDR3 in amino acids: CASSLTLSTEAFF. In DNA form, the CDR3 reads TGTGCCAGCAGTTTGACATTGAGCACTGAAGCTTTCTTT.

The chain uses TRBV6-2 or TRBV6-3 and TRBJ1-1; TRBD1 matches 8 bases. The germline V gene has CDR1 MNHEY and CDR2 SVGEGT. This CDR3 has 15 residues. J lost 7 bases, V lost 7 bases, and 14 bases had no gene match. The CDR3: CASTPEGQAAGEAFF. Written as DNA, the CDR3 is TGTGCCAGCACCCCAGAGGGACAGGCGGCGGGTGAAGCTTTCTTT.

This chain connects TRBV7-2 to TRBJ2-1, with D perhaps TRBD1 or TRBD2 (5 bases each). Germline assignment: CDR1 SGHTA and CDR2 FQGNSA. Trimming cost V 0 bases and J 6 bases, with 12 bases left between them. This CDR3 comprises 15 residues. CDR3 sequence reads: CASSLAGTLGNEQFF. CDR3 DNA sequence: TGTGCCAGCAGCTTAGCAGGGACCCTTGGCAATGAGCAGTTCTTC.

The V gene is TRBV7-3, the J gene TRBJ1-5; D might be TRBD1 (6 bases). The CDR3 has 14 residues. The V gene's germline CDR1 is SGHTA and CDR2 FQGTGA. V lost 5 bases and J 2 bases, leaving 10 bases between the germline ends. The CDR3 here is CASSLRQGNQPQHF. The DNA of the CDR3 is TGTGCCAGCAGCCTTCGACAGGGCAATCAGCCCCAGCATTTT.

This clone was seen once. This chain links TRBV7-9 with TRBJ1-4; D unclear. The CDR3 consists of 14 residues. From germline, CDR1 is SEHNR and CDR2 FQNEAQ (reference sequence). V lost 5 bases, J lost 5 bases, and 12 bases lay in between. CDR3 in amino acids: CASSPTSTNEKLFF. CDR3 coding DNA: TGTGCCAGCAGCCCGACCAGCACCAATGAAAAACTGTTTTTT.

This clone has just a few counts. This chain connects TRBV7-2 to TRBJ1-5; 9 positions agree with TRBD1. Trimming at V came to 4 bases and at J to 0 bases, leaving 7 bases not matched to a gene. The CDR3 runs to 17 residues. Germline CDR1 SGHTA, CDR2 FQGNSA. As DNA, the CDR3 is TGTGCCAGCAGCTCCCACAGGGGGCGGCATAGCAATCAGCCCCAGCATTTT. Amino acids: CASSSHRGRHSNQPQHF.

The rearrangement joins TRBV5-1 to TRBJ2-7, with D perhaps TRBD1 or TRBD2 (7 bases each). The V end was cut by 4 bases, the J end by 0 bases, with 23 bases between. CDR1 is SGHRS, CDR2 YFSETQ, per germline. CDR3 length equals 18 residues. The CDR3 loop reads CASSPVRGGSGGSYEQYF. CDR3 DNA: TGCGCCAGCAGCCCGGTTAGGGGAGGGTCAGGGGGCTCCTACGAGCAGTACTTC. The whole variable domain, filled in from reference TRBV5-1 and TRBJ2-7, reads KAGVTQTPRYLIKTRGQQVTLSCSPISGHRSVSWYQQTPGQGLQFLFEYFSETQRNKGNFPGRFSGRQFSNSRSEMNVSTLELGDSALYLCASSPVRGGSGGSYEQYFGPGTRLTVT.

The chain combines TRBV19 with TRBJ1-2; weak D call: TRBD1 (5 bases). Germline CDR1 is LNHDA and CDR2 is SQIVND (reference sequence). The CDR3 has 14 residues. Trimming shortened V by 3 bases and J by 7 bases, and 15 bases separated the two germline ends. CDR3 protein: CASSMNRRVGGYTF. As DNA, the CDR3 is TGTGCCAGTAGTATGAACCGCAGGGTGGGTGGCTACACCTTC.

The chain joins TRBV19 to TRBJ1-1; no firm D call. This CDR3 contains 14 residues. The germline CDR1 and CDR2 sequences are LNHDA and SQIVND (reference sequence). V gave up 7 bases and J gave up 0 bases, with 12 bases separating them. CDR3 sequence (DNA): TGTGCCAGTACCCTTAGGCAGATGAACACTGAAGCTTTCTTT. This gives the protein CASTLRQMNTEAFF.